Below, 20 T cell receptor beta chains from the same sample are listed, as sequenced in a study of metastatic and nonmetastatic thyroid tumors (TCRdb year 2020). Preparation of the library involved PCR. Instrument used: Illumina HiSeq 4000. In-frame beta chains were kept once TCRdb had trimmed the public reads at Q25 with fastp and called clones with MiXCR. The sample table records roughly 15,000 clones; under 30% of these occur just once. The ten largest clones add up to approximately 12% of the sample. No patient had received any treatment before thyroid surgery. The specimen sequenced was adjacent normal tissue. The origin of the receptors is a female donor with papillary thyroid cancer or a benign thyroid nodule (not recorded which). Some clones in this sample may be carry-over from other donors' samples.

This clone was counted a few times. This chain joins TRBV4-1 and TRBJ2-3; 8 bases are a match to TRBD2. V shed 4 bases, J shed 9 bases, and the junction held 12 bases outside the gene matches. Germline assignment: CDR1 MGHRA and CDR2 YSYEKL. The CDR3 sequence is 15 residues long. The CDR3 spells CASSPGLGPLETQYF. The CDR3 DNA sequence: TGCGCCAGCAGCCCGGGACTAGGCCCGCTGGAGACGCAGTATTTT.

The genes are TRBV6-4 and TRBJ2-7; 10 bases line up with TRBD1. The CDR3 has 15 amino acids. Germline CDR1 and CDR2: MRHNA and SNTAGT. With 5 bases clipped from V and 2 bases from J, the junction kept 6 bases outside the gene matches. The CDR3 region is CASSLTGTGAYEQYF. The DNA for the CDR3 is TGTGCCAGCAGTCTTACCGGGACAGGGGCCTACGAGCAGTACTTC.

This clone has more than one count but fewer than ten. The chain combines TRBV20-1 with TRBJ2-1; 14 bases agree with TRBD2. The CDR3 is 17 residues long. With 0 bases clipped from V and 9 bases from J, the junction kept 10 bases outside the gene matches. CDR1 and CDR2 (germline): DFQATT, SNEGSKA (reference sequence). CDR3 bases: TGCAGTGCTAGAGACCCGGGACTAGCGGGAGTGAGTTCTGAGCAGTTCTTC. Protein: CSARDPGLAGVSSEQFF.

This clone occurred a few times. V and J are TRBV6-5 and TRBJ2-2; no clear D. The germline CDR1 and CDR2 sequences are MNHEY and SVGAGI. V shed 2 bases and J shed 2 bases, with 9 bases lying between them. The CDR3 covers 15 residues. The CDR3 DNA follows: TGTGCCAGCAGTTACGAGGCCAGTAACACCGGGGAGCTGTTTTTT. It encodes CASSYEASNTGELFF.

Many counts were recorded for this clone. The genes are TRBV6-1 and TRBJ1-2, with TRBD1 matching over 8 bases. This CDR3 region has 14 residues. V lost 1 base to trimming and J lost 4 bases; unmatched junction nucleotides: 2. Germline V gene lookup returns CDR1 MNHNS and CDR2 SASEGT. CDR3 coding DNA: TGTGCCAGCAGTGAAGGGACAGGGCTCTATGGCTACACCTTC. This translates into CASSEGTGLYGYTF.

Only a few counts were recorded for this clone. The gene calls are TRBV6-6 and TRBJ2-1; D not certain. Per the germline V gene, CDR1 is MNHNY and CDR2 is SVGAGI (reference sequence). V lost 2 bases to trimming and J lost 7 bases, with 9 bases between them. The CDR3 sequence is 13 residues long. The CDR3 spells CASSYPTGNEQFF. CDR3 in DNA: TGTGCCAGCAGTTACCCCACTGGGAATGAGCAGTTCTTC.

The chain combines TRBV27 with TRBJ2-7; D might be TRBD1 (6 bases). Per the germline V gene, CDR1 is MNHEY and CDR2 is SMNVEV (reference sequence). V lost 3 bases and J lost 0, with 18 bases in between. The length of the CDR3 is 17 residues. The DNA for the CDR3 is TGTGCCAGCAGTTTTTCGGCGACAGGTCTGAGCTCCTACGAGCAGTACTTC. This codes for CASSFSATGLSSYEQYF.

The rearrangement joins TRBV13 to TRBJ2-7; 7 nucleotides line up with TRBD1. The V gene end was trimmed by 5 bases and the J gene end by 6 bases; junction bases not matched to a gene: 13. Germline V lookup: CDR1 PRHDT, CDR2 FYEKMQ (reference sequence). The CDR3 length is 15 residues. The CDR3 bases are TGTGCCAGCAGCCCCGAAAACAAAAGGGGGCGCGAGCAGTACTTC. This codes for CASSPENKRGREQYF.

V usage is TRBV6-1 and J usage is TRBJ1-1, with unresolved D. Germline-derived CDR1 and CDR2 are MNHNS and SASEGT. The CDR3 spans 14 residues. The V end was cut by 1 base, the J end by 1 base, with 7 bases between. The CDR3 sequence: CASSEGTENTEAFF. The CDR3 region has the DNA TGTGCCAGCAGTGAAGGGACGGAGAACACTGAAGCTTTCTTT.

The gene calls are TRBV2 and TRBJ1-3, with TRBD1 as a possible D gene (5 bases). Germline V gene data show CDR1 as SNHLY and CDR2 as FYNNEI. The CDR3 is made up of 14 amino acids. Trimming took 2 bases from V and 7 from J, leaving 12 bases between them. The CDR3 DNA sequence: TGTGCCAGCAGTGAACAGGGTCCGAGTAACACCATATATTTT. Translating gives CASSEQGPSNTIYF. Full variable domain (rest looked up from reference TRBV2 and TRBJ1-3): EPEVTQTPSHQVTQMGQEVILRCVPISNHLYFYWYRQILGQKVEFLVSFYNNEISEKSEIFDDQFSVERPDGSNFTLKIRSTKLEDSAMYFCASSEQGPSNTIYFGEGSWLTVV.

The CDR3 here is CASSLWGIPEAFF. Here the CDR3 DNA reads TGTGCCAGCAGCTTATGGGGGATCCCTGAAGCTTTCTTT. The rearrangement joins TRBV11-2 to TRBJ1-1, with D perhaps TRBD1 (5 bases). V gave up 2 bases and J gave up 6 bases, with 10 bases separating them. This CDR3 contains 13 residues. Germline V CDR1 and CDR2: SGHAT, FQNNGV.

The CDR3 sequence is CASSAPGSLNTEAFF. CDR3 coding DNA: TGTGCCAGCAGCGCCCCGGGATCTCTAAACACTGAAGCTTTCTTT. The chain has TRBV9 and TRBJ1-1; the D is unclear. Germline assignment: CDR1 SGDLS and CDR2 YYNGEE. This CDR3 region has 15 residues. The V end was cut by 3 bases, the J end by 2 bases, with 14 bases between. Combining the CDR3 with reference TRBV9 and TRBJ1-1 gives the whole variable domain DSGVTQTPKHLITATGQRVTLRCSPRSGDLSVYWYQQSLDQGLQFLIQYYNGEERAKGNILERFSAQQFPDLHSELNLSSLELGDSALYFCASSAPGSLNTEAFFGQGTRLTVV.

There are a few counts of this clone. The rearrangement uses TRBV27 and TRBJ2-7; no reliable D call. This CDR3 comprises 15 residues. V was trimmed by 5 bases and J by 6 bases, leaving 20 bases between them. Germline CDR1 MNHEY, CDR2 SMNVEV (reference sequence). The CDR3 region has the DNA TGTGCCAGCAGTCCCTTCTCGACGGACCTAGGCGAGCAGTACTTC. Translation: CASSPFSTDLGEQYF.

The chain is built from TRBV12-3 or TRBV12-4 and TRBJ2-3; no reliable D call. The V gene lost 1 base and the J gene lost 0 bases, with 2 bases spanning the gap. The CDR3 extends over 13 amino acids. CDR3 protein: CASSLGSTDTQYF. The CDR3 DNA follows: TGTGCCAGCAGTTTAGGTAGCACAGATACGCAGTATTTT.

This clone showed up many times. The rearrangement uses TRBV28 and TRBJ2-2; TRBD1 might be the D (6 bases). Trimming took 5 bases from V and 5 from J, leaving 12 bases between them. Germline V gene lookup returns CDR1 MDHEN and CDR2 SYDVKM. The CDR3 spans 14 residues. CDR3 protein: CASSLRDKTGELFF. In nucleotides, the CDR3 is TGTGCCAGCAGTCTCCGGGACAAGACCGGGGAGCTGTTTTTT.

This chain connects TRBV20-1 to TRBJ2-2, with 10 nucleotides matching TRBD2. CDR1 DFQATT and CDR2 SNEGSKA come from the germline V gene (reference sequence). The CDR3 contains 16 residues. V was clipped by 5 bases and J by 2 bases; unmatched bases: 8. The CDR3 region is CSAALAGDDNTGELFF. In DNA form, the CDR3 reads TGCAGTGCTGCCCTAGCGGGAGACGATAACACCGGGGAGCTGTTTTTT.

CDR3 residues: CASSSGESSYEQYF. The DNA of the CDR3 is TGCGCCAGCAGCTCGGGGGAGAGCTCCTACGAGCAGTACTTC. The rearrangement uses TRBV5-1 and TRBJ2-7, with D possibly TRBD2 on 6 matching bases. Trimming pared 3 bases from V and 0 bases from J, leaving 10 bases between. CDR3 length equals 14 residues. Germline V lookup: CDR1 SGHRS, CDR2 YFSETQ.

This clone was seen only a few times. The chain couples TRBV28 to TRBJ2-1, with D hard to call. The V end lost 3 bases, the J end lost 8 bases, and 14 bases lay between the germline ends. The length of the CDR3 is 14 residues. Per the germline V gene, CDR1 is MDHEN and CDR2 is SYDVKM. CDR3 DNA sequence: TGTGCCAGCAGTTTGGGGTGGGTTGATTATGAGCAGTTCTTC. This sequence encodes CASSLGWVDYEQFF.

This clone was counted only a few times. The chain links TRBV2 to TRBJ1-2, with 10 bases fitting TRBD1. CDR1 and CDR2 (germline): SNHLY, FYNNEI. The CDR3 is made up of 15 amino acids. J gave up 4 bases and V 7 bases, and 9 bases lay outside the gene matches. This chain's CDR3 is CASTRQGARSYGYTF. CDR3 coding DNA: TGTGCCAGCACAAGACAGGGGGCGCGAAGCTATGGCTACACCTTC.

The chain couples TRBV12-3 or TRBV12-4 to TRBJ1-5, with D hard to call. This CDR3 is built from 13 residues. Trimming took off 5 bases at V and 9 bases at J, with 14 bases between the two ends. The CDR3 sequence is CASSRIVNRPQHF. DNA for the CDR3: TGTGCCAGCAGTCGGATAGTGAACCGGCCCCAGCATTTT.